The rows below give T cell receptor beta chains drawn from one sample of a study of control samples from healthy donors and cancer patients. Some clones are missing from TCRdb's copy, which holds only in-frame ones; the method was immunoSEQ multiplex PCR. The repertoire holds over 100,000 clones, about 91% seen once, with 3% to 4% in the top ten. Sequenced sample: blood. The receptors stem from a man aged 35 to 55 in good health. Each CDR3 is given with its conserved first and last residue.

CDR3 protein,J gene,V gene
CAWAPFDTIYF,TRBJ1-3,TRBV30
CASSLTNDRETSSYNEQFF,TRBJ2-1,TRBV11-2
CASIRRLGGTDTQYF,TRBJ2-3,TRBV6-5
CASSLSGGSYEQYF,TRBJ2-7,TRBV3-1/TRBV3-2
CASSESRRFNEQFF,TRBJ2-1,TRBV10-1
CASSETSQGAGGKAFF,TRBJ1-1,TRBV28
CASSLLGTEAFF,TRBJ1-1,TRBV7-9
CASSDNGGLDYEQYF,TRBJ2-7,TRBV6-4
CATSRVTGGRYGYTF,TRBJ1-2,TRBV15
CASSLDGNTDTQYF,TRBJ2-3,TRBV11-3
CASRTRGQVYQPQHF,TRBJ1-5,TRBV19
CASIQDSLAKNIQYF,TRBJ2-4,TRBV2
CASSSYTGELFF,TRBJ2-2,TRBV7-3
CASSLIQGSEAFF,TRBJ1-1,TRBV7-3
CATSDTLNYGYTF,TRBJ1-2,TRBV24-1
CASSPLAGDRELNTEAFF,TRBJ1-1,TRBV18
CASGLVLGGAGQPQHF,TRBJ1-5,TRBV12-5
CASSKGQTNTGELFF,TRBJ2-2,TRBV6-5